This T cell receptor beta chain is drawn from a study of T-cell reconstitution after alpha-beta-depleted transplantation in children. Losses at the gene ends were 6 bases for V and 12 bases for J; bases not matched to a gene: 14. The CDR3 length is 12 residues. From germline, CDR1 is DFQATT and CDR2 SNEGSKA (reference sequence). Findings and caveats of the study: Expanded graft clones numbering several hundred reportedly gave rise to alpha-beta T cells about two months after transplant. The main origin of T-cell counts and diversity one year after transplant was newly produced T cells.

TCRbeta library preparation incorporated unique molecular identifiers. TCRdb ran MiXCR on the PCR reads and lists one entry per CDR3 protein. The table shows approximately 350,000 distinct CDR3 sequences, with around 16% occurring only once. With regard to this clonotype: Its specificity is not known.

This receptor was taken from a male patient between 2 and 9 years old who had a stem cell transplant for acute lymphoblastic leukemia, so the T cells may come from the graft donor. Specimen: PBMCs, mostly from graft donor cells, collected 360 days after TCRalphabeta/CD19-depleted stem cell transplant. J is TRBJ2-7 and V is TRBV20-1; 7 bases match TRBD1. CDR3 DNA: TGCAGTGCACGGGACAGCCTCCTACCCCCGTACTTC. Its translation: CSARDSLLPPYF.